A single sample gave rise to the 24 T cell receptor beta chains below, sequenced in a study of blood T cell repertoires in COVID-19. Method: immunoSEQ multiplex PCR; TCRdb's copy keeps in-frame clones and lacks some. The sample comprises around 270,000 clones, about 87% of which are singletons, and 2.5% to 3.5% rests with the top ten. The sequenced sample was PBMCs or T cells enriched from blood (not recorded which). These receptors were taken from a woman in her 40s who had been exposed to COVID-19.

The J gene is TRBJ1-4, the V gene TRBV7-8; TRBD1 aligns across 10 bases. The germline V gene has CDR1 SGHVS and CDR2 FQNEAQ. With V trimmed by 6 bases and J by 6 bases, 7 bases remained unmatched. The CDR3 is 15 amino acids. The CDR3, as DNA: TGTGCCAGCAGTCTCGAAGGACAGGGGGATGAAAAACTGTTTTTT. Translated, it gives CASSLEGQGDEKLFF.

CDR3 loop: CASTAIHVGFGNTIYF. The CDR3 DNA reads as TGTGCCAGTACCGCAATACACGTGGGCTTTGGAAACACCATATATTTT. This rearrangement joins TRBV19 to TRBJ1-3; D is unresolved. Germline CDR1 reads LNHDA; CDR2 reads SQIVND (reference sequence). This CDR3 has 16 amino acids. V lost 7 bases, J lost 3 bases, and 19 bases lay in between.

The J gene is TRBJ1-1, the V gene TRBV4-2; D gene unclear. The V end was cut by 2 bases, the J end by 0 bases, with 10 bases between. Germline-derived CDR1 and CDR2 are LGHNA and YNFKEQ. This CDR3 comprises 15 residues. CDR3 loop: CASSQNVELNTEAFF. CDR3 sequence (DNA): TGTGCCAGCAGCCAAAATGTAGAGCTGAACACTGAAGCTTTCTTT.

Details on this clone: The sample holds other DNA sequences that translate to the same CDR3. The chain combines TRBV27 with TRBJ2-3; TRBD2 might be the D (5 bases). Trimming took 2 bases from V and 4 from J, leaving 10 bases between them. CDR1 and CDR2 from the germline V gene are MNHEY and SMNVEV (reference sequence). The CDR3 is made up of 14 amino acids. The CDR3 sequence: CASSLLAVPDTQYF. The CDR3 DNA is TGTGCCAGCAGTTTACTAGCTGTGCCAGATACGCAGTATTTT.

This clone was observed a handful of times. This chain links TRBV27 with TRBJ1-1; tentatively, D is TRBD1 (6 bases). CDR3 length: 12 residues. Germline V gene lookup returns CDR1 MNHEY and CDR2 SMNVEV (reference sequence). Trimming cost V 6 bases and J 6 bases, with 11 bases left between them. CDR3 DNA: TGTGCCAGCAGCCCGACAGGAGCTGAAGCTTTCTTT. Residues: CASSPTGAEAFF.

The chain couples TRBV9 to TRBJ1-5; perhaps TRBD1 as D (5 bases). CDR3 length: 14 residues. The V gene lost 0 bases and the J gene lost 7 bases, with 11 bases spanning the gap. CDR1 and CDR2 from the germline V gene are SGDLS and YYNGEE. The CDR3 region is CASSVGVAGQPQHF. CDR3 DNA sequence: TGTGCCAGCAGCGTAGGCGTGGCAGGGCAGCCCCAGCATTTT.

The chain uses TRBV5-1 and TRBJ2-5, with D tentatively TRBD1 (5 bases). Germline V lookup: CDR1 SGHRS, CDR2 YFSETQ. This CDR3 is built from 14 residues. The germline V and J ends were trimmed by 4 bases and 4 bases, with 14 bases remaining between them. This CDR3 is CASSIRGSGETQYF. In DNA form, the CDR3 reads TGCGCCAGCAGCATTAGGGGCTCGGGAGAGACCCAGTACTTC. The complete variable domain, with remaining parts taken from reference TRBV5-1 and TRBJ2-5, reads KAGVTQTPRYLIKTRGQQVTLSCSPISGHRSVSWYQQTPGQGLQFLFEYFSETQRNKGNFPGRFSGRQFSNSRSEMNVSTLELGDSALYLCASSIRGSGETQYFGPGTRLLVL.

The V and J genes are TRBV4-2 and TRBJ1-6; D gene uncertain. V lost 0 bases, J lost 0 bases, and 12 bases lay in between. CDR3 length: 18 amino acids. From germline, CDR1 is LGHNA and CDR2 YNFKEQ. The CDR3 loop is CASSQETGSSSYNSPLHF. The CDR3 bases are TGTGCCAGCAGCCAAGAAACCGGGAGCTCCTCCTATAATTCACCCCTCCACTTT.

This rearrangement joins TRBV10-3 to TRBJ2-7; no reliable D call. With 4 bases removed from V and 2 bases from J, the gap between germline ends came to 9 bases. Germline V gene lookup returns CDR1 ENHRY and CDR2 SYGVKD. The CDR3 extends over 13 amino acids. In DNA, the CDR3 is TGTGCCATCAGTGCCGCGATTACCTACGAGCAGTACGTC. Protein: CAISAAITYEQYV.

The chain recombines TRBV2 with TRBJ1-3; D remains ambiguous. Germline CDR1 is SNHLY and CDR2 is FYNNEI. V dropped 7 bases and J dropped 2 bases, with 15 bases sitting between them. The CDR3 extends over 15 amino acids. The CDR3 is CASTVDFGAGNTIYF. The CDR3 nucleotides are TGTGCCAGCACCGTGGACTTTGGAGCTGGAAACACCATATATTTT.

The V and J genes are TRBV11-2 and TRBJ2-3, with TRBD2 matching 11 bases. The CDR3 is 17 residues long. The germline CDR1 and CDR2 sequences are SGHAT and FQNNGV. The junction had 12 bases not matched to a gene; V was cut back by 8 bases and J by 2 bases. CDR3 sequence reads: CASQHRPGLAATDTQYF. DNA of the CDR3: TGTGCCAGCCAACATCGTCCGGGACTAGCGGCCACAGATACGCAGTATTTT.

The rearrangement uses TRBV28 and TRBJ1-1; D possibly corresponds to TRBD1 (6 bases). The germline CDR1 and CDR2 sequences are MDHEN and SYDVKM. Trimming stripped 7 bases from V and 4 bases from J, with 13 bases between. The CDR3 has 13 amino acids. DNA of the CDR3: TGTGCCAGCATCCAGGGGTACGGCACTGAAGCTTTCTTT. Translation: CASIQGYGTEAFF.

The chain has TRBV27 and TRBJ1-2, with unresolved D. The germline V gene encodes CDR1 MNHEY and CDR2 SMNVEV (reference sequence). V lost 3 bases, J lost 8 bases, and 16 bases lay in between. This CDR3 region has 14 residues. CDR3 in DNA: TGTGCCAGCAGTTTTCTTTCCCCACAGAGCGGCTACACCTTC. It codes for CASSFLSPQSGYTF.

The V gene is TRBV6-5, the J gene TRBJ2-7; D is possibly TRBD1 (6 bases). Looked up from germline, CDR1 is MNHEY and CDR2 is SVGAGI. V dropped 6 bases and J dropped 4 bases, with 13 bases sitting between them. The CDR3 has 13 residues. In nucleotides, the CDR3 is TGTGCCAGCAGCCCCCAGGGGTGGTACGAGCAGTACTTC. Protein product: CASSPQGWYEQYF.

The chain has TRBV5-4 and TRBJ2-1, with 8 bases identical to TRBD2. Per germline, CDR1 SGHNT and CDR2 YYREEE (reference sequence). The V and J ends lost 0 bases and 13 bases, in that order; junction bases with no gene match: 15. The CDR3 has 16 residues. In nucleotides, the CDR3 is TGTGCCAGCAGCTTGGGGGGTAGCGGGGCAGACAAGGGACAGTTCTTC. Translated: CASSLGGSGADKGQFF.

This rearrangement joins TRBV30 to TRBJ1-2; D gene ambiguous. Germline V gene lookup returns CDR1 GTSNPN and CDR2 SVGIG (reference sequence). This CDR3 is 15 amino acids long. V lost 7 bases and J 6 bases, leaving 24 bases between the germline ends. The CDR3 sequence is CASLEEVEGVHGYTF. CDR3 bases: TGTGCCTCCTTGGAGGAGGTAGAGGGTGTTCATGGCTACACCTTC. Looking up the rest from reference TRBV30 and TRBJ1-2 gives the full variable domain: SQTIHQWPATLVQPVGSPLSLECTVEGTSNPNLYWYRQAAGRGLQLLFYSVGIGQISSEVPQNLSASRPQDRQFILSSKKLLLSDSGFYLCASLEEVEGVHGYTFGSGTRLTVV.

The rearrangement joins TRBV7-9 to TRBJ1-4; 12 bases are a match to TRBD1. This CDR3 has 14 amino acids. V was clipped by 5 bases and J by 8 bases; unmatched bases: 3. Germline V gene lookup returns CDR1 SEHNR and CDR2 FQNEAQ (reference sequence). CDR3 nucleotide sequence: TGTGCCAGCAGCGAAGGGACAGGGGGCGAAAAACTGTTTTTT. Amino acid sequence: CASSEGTGGEKLFF.

This clone was recorded a few times. This chain joins TRBV6-5 and TRBJ1-2; TRBD1 matches 7 bases. The germline CDR1 and CDR2 sequences are MNHEY and SVGAGI. This CDR3 contains 14 residues. V trimming: 6 bases; J trimming: 1 base; junction bases outside the gene matches: 5. This CDR3 is CASSLGGRNYGYTF. In DNA, the CDR3 is TGTGCCAGCAGCTTAGGGGGCCGTAACTATGGCTACACCTTC.

V and J are TRBV7-7 and TRBJ2-3; TRBD2 matches at 11 bases. Trimming cost V 8 bases and J 4 bases; bases outside gene matches: 11. This CDR3 comprises 16 residues. CDR1 is SSHAT, CDR2 FNYEAQ, per germline (reference sequence). CDR3 sequence: CASGPLAGGPPDTQYF. Here the CDR3 DNA reads TGTGCCAGCGGACCATTAGCGGGGGGGCCCCCAGATACGCAGTATTTT.

With respect to this clone: Other DNA sequences in the sample encode the same CDR3. The chain has TRBV6-2 or TRBV6-3 and TRBJ1-1, with TRBD1 as a possible D gene (5 bases). The CDR3 is made up of 13 amino acids. Trimming pared 2 bases from V and 5 bases from J, leaving 9 bases between. Germline CDR1 reads MNHEY; CDR2 reads SVGEGT. DNA for the CDR3: TGTGCCAGCAGTTACAGGGGAAGAACTGAAGCTTTCTTT. This sequence encodes CASSYRGRTEAFF.

This chain links TRBV28 with TRBJ1-6, with D tentatively TRBD1 (6 bases). This CDR3 spans 15 amino acids. The V end lost 5 bases, the J end lost 10 bases, and 18 bases lay between the germline ends. CDR1 and CDR2 (germline): MDHEN, SYDVKM. CDR3 nucleotides: TGTGCCAGCAGTGCCTCACAGGGATCTGGATCACCCCTCCACTTT. This sequence encodes CASSASQGSGSPLHF.

The chain combines TRBV7-2 with TRBJ1-1; perhaps TRBD1 as D (5 bases). The CDR3 extends over 14 amino acids. Trimming left V 5 bases short and J 6 bases short, with 16 bases between. Germline V gives CDR1 SGHTA, CDR2 FQGNSA. The CDR3 is CASSPTGGWPEAFF. Here the CDR3 DNA reads TGTGCCAGCAGCCCGACGGGGGGGTGGCCTGAAGCTTTCTTT.

This chain links TRBV25-1 with TRBJ1-3; tentative D call: TRBD1 (6 bases). There are 15 residues in the CDR3. The germline V gene encodes CDR1 MGHDK and CDR2 SYGVNS. The ends were cut back, 4 bases at V and 3 bases at J, with 13 bases in the middle. CDR3 loop: CASSGYRVFGNTIYF. CDR3 coding DNA: TGTGCCAGCAGTGGGTACAGGGTTTTTGGAAACACCATATATTTT.

As to this clone: Relative to the germline gene, one junction end is altered; a read error may explain this. V usage is TRBV5-1 and J usage is TRBJ1-1; no firm D call. Germline assignment: CDR1 SGHRS and CDR2 YFSETQ. The CDR3 is 15 amino acids. CDR3 DNA sequence: TGTGCCAGCAGCATTAGGTTTGGAGGGAACACTGAAGCTTTCTTT. Translating it yields CASSIRFGGNTEAFF.